This TCR beta chain is drawn from a study of a mutant IDH1 vaccine in newly diagnosed glioma. The sample's time point: baseline, week 1 (first vaccination visit). Stated treatment: pre-vaccination baseline after standard-of-care therapy. The CDR3 sequence is 11 residues long. Germline CDR1 SQVTM, CDR2 ANQGSEA. V dropped 7 bases and J dropped 5 bases, with 11 bases sitting between them. Clones were sequenced by immunoSEQ multiplex PCR, and TCRdb holds only the in-frame ones, with some missing. The sample includes over 30,000 clones, about 80% of them seen just once. The chain combines TRBV29-1 with TRBJ1-2; D is uncertain. The sequence came from a man between 45 and 60 years old with glioma. Some clones in this sample may be carry-over from other donors' samples. Specimen: peripheral blood mononuclear cells (PBMCs), collected from a glioma patient treated with radiotherapy, temozolomide or both. The CDR3 spells CSADGSYGYTF. CDR3 sequence (DNA): TGCAGCGCGGACGGATCATATGGCTACACCTTC. Drawing the rest from reference TRBV29-1 and TRBJ1-2, the complete variable domain is SAVISQKPSRDICQRGTSLTIQCQVDSQVTMMFWYRQQPGQSLTLIATANQGSEATYESGFVIDKFPISRPNLTFSTLTVSNMSPEDSSIYLCSADGSYGYTFGSGTRLTVV.